This TCR beta chain was identified during a study of cytomegalovirus exposure and HLA in healthy donors. The PCR contained 60 Vbeta and 13 Jbeta primers. Clones were sequenced by immunoSEQ multiplex PCR, and TCRdb holds only the in-frame ones, with some missing. This repertoire shows 160,000 or so clones, over 75% found once; its top ten account for around 2.5%. The germline CDR1 and CDR2 sequences are MDHEN and SYDVKM. This CDR3 has 15 amino acids. V lost 5 bases and J lost 1; bases outside the gene matches: 3. The receptor was derived from a man between 60 and 75 years old in good health and CMV-seronegative. The chain is built from TRBV28 and TRBJ1-5; 9 bases match TRBD1. The sequencing input was PBMCs. The CDR3 reads CASSLQGASNQPQHF. The CDR3 bases are TGTGCCAGCAGTCTACAGGGGGCGAGCAATCAGCCCCAGCATTTT. The full variable domain, rest sourced from reference TRBV28 and TRBJ1-5, is DVKVTQSSRYLVKRTGEKVFLECVQDMDHENMFWYRQDPGLGLRLIYFSYDVKMKEKGDIPEGYSVSREKKERFSLILESASTNQTSMYLCASSLQGASNQPQHFGDGTRLSIL.